The rows below give T cell receptor beta chains drawn from one sample of a study of beta chain features in type 1 diabetes. TCRdb keeps only in-frame clones here, not all; method: immunoSEQ multiplex PCR. The table shows hundreds of thousands of clones, with 6.5% to 10% occurring only once. The sample taken for sequencing was central memory CD4+ T cells from blood. These receptors were collected from a woman aged 18-35 years in good health. Both conserved end residues are part of each CDR3. The D gene is left open where the match is weak. Where a row states a size, it is once, few, many or the class of an expanded clone; other rows omit it.

J gene | clone size | D gene | V gene | CDR3 DNA | CDR3 protein
TRBJ2-2 | few | . | TRBV9 | TGTGCCAGCAGCGTTGGGCTAGCGACGAACACCGGGGAGCTGTTTTTT | CASSVGLATNTGELFF
TRBJ1-2 | . | . | TRBV11-1 | TGTGCCAGCAGAACTACAGGGAGCCAGCACACCTTC | CASRTTGSQHTF
TRBJ2-7 | . | . | TRBV28 | TGTGCCAGCAGTTCGATCCGGGACCCCATCTACGAGCAGTACTTC | CASSSIRDPIYEQYF
TRBJ2-5 | few | . | TRBV7-2 | TGTGCCAGCAGCTTATCCCAATCAACGGCCTTTGAGACCCAGTACTTC | CASSLSQSTAFETQYF
TRBJ2-1 | few | TRBD2 | TRBV5-4 | TGTGCCATAATAGCGGGAGGGCCACGGAATGAGCAGTTCTTC | CAIIAGGPRNEQFF
TRBJ2-3 | few | . | TRBV19 | TGTGCCAGTAGTATTTGGCAGCGCACAGATACGCAGTATTTT | CASSIWQRTDTQYF
TRBJ1-5 | . | TRBD1 | TRBV7-6 | TGTGCCAGCAGCTTAGCGACAGGGCTCAATCAGCCCCAGCATTTT | CASSLATGLNQPQHF
TRBJ2-2 | many | TRBD1 | TRBV14 | TGTGCCAGCAGCCGAGGGGGCCCCAGCACCGGGGAGCTGTTTTTT | CASSRGGPSTGELFF
TRBJ2-1 | many | TRBD1 | TRBV19 | TGTGCCAGTAGTATGCGGGACAGGGGACACAATGAGCAGTTCTTC | CASSMRDRGHNEQFF
TRBJ1-1 | few | . | TRBV7-2 | TGTGCCAGCAGCTTAGGTCCTCTGAACACTGAAGCTTTCTTT | CASSLGPLNTEAFF
TRBJ1-5 | . | . | TRBV2 | TGTGCCAGCAGTGATCGGGTGGGCAATCAGCCCCAGCATTTT | CASSDRVGNQPQHF
TRBJ2-2 | . | TRBD2 | TRBV7-9 | TGTGCCAGGAGCGGGGAAGGGAACACCGGGGAGCTGTTTTTT | CARSGEGNTGELFF
TRBJ2-7 | many | . | TRBV5-1 | TGCGCCAGCAGCTTCGGAGCCGAGCAGTACTTC | CASSFGAEQYF
TRBJ2-5 | . | TRBD2 | TRBV4-3 | TGCGCCAGCAGCCAAGATAGGGTAGCGGGAGGGGAGACCCAGTACTTC | CASSQDRVAGGETQYF
TRBJ2-7 | few | . | TRBV2 | TGTGCCAGCAGTGAAAGGGGAAGGAACTACGAGCAGTACTTC | CASSERGRNYEQYF
TRBJ2-5 | . | . | TRBV10-3 | TGTGCCATCAGTGCCAAAGTGGCCGAAGAGACCCAGTACTTC | CAISAKVAEETQYF
TRBJ2-5 | . | . | TRBV6-1 | TGTGCCAGCAGTTACGGGAAGACCCAGTACTTC | CASSYGKTQYF
TRBJ1-2 | many | TRBD1 | TRBV7-9 | TGTGCCAGCAGCTCGTCCGGTGCACAGGGGGTTAACTATGGCTACACCTTC | CASSSSGAQGVNYGYTF
TRBJ2-4 | few | . | TRBV27 | TGTGCCAGCAGTCCAAGGGGCTCTATAGCCAAAAACATTCAGTACTTC | CASSPRGSIAKNIQYF
TRBJ1-1 | many | . | TRBV7-3 | TGTGCCAGCAGCTTTCAGGGGAACACTGAAGCTTTCTTT | CASSFQGNTEAFF
TRBJ1-3 | few | . | TRBV25-1 | TGTGCCAGCAGTGACAGCTCTGGAAACACCATATATTTT | CASSDSSGNTIYF
TRBJ2-3 | . | . | TRBV7-3 | TGTGCCAGCAGCTTACGGCGACAGGCAGATACGCAGTATTTT | CASSLRRQADTQYF
TRBJ2-3 | few | TRBD2 | TRBV4-2 | TGTGCCAGCAGCCACGCCGCCCCTCTCGGCGGGAGATCAGATACGCAGTATTTT | CASSHAAPLGGRSDTQYF
TRBJ1-5 | few | . | TRBV6-5 | TGTGCCAGCAGTTACAGGGAGAGCAATCAGCCCCAGCATTTT | CASSYRESNQPQHF
TRBJ1-4 | . | . | TRBV25-1 | TGTGCCAGCACGGGCCCGGGCGAAAAACTGTTTTTT | CASTGPGEKLFF
TRBJ1-1 | few | . | TRBV7-2 | TGTGCCAGCAGCTTAGGTCAAGGAACTGAAGCTTTCTTT | CASSLGQGTEAFF
TRBJ2-7 | . | . | TRBV7-3 | TGTGCCAGCAGCTTAGGGGGGCCGAACTACGAGCAGTACTTC | CASSLGGPNYEQYF
TRBJ1-1 | few | TRBD1 | TRBV7-9 | TGTGCCAGCAGCCAGGACAGGGCGAGCACTGAAGCTTTCTTT | CASSQDRASTEAFF
TRBJ2-5 | few | TRBD2 | TRBV5-1 | TGCGCCAGCAGCTTGCGGCGTCCGGGAGGGGAAGAGACCCAGTACTTC | CASSLRRPGGEETQYF
TRBJ2-1 | . | . | TRBV14 | TGTGCCAGCAGCCAAGATTTGTATAGTCAATCCTACAATGAGCAGTTCTTC | CASSQDLYSQSYNEQFF
TRBJ2-3 | many | . | TRBV9 | TGTGCCAGCAGCCCACATGGGAGCACAGATACGCAGTATTTT | CASSPHGSTDTQYF
TRBJ2-5 | few | . | TRBV7-2 | TGTGCCAGCAGCTTCCGGTGGGGGGAGACCCAGTACTTC | CASSFRWGETQYF
TRBJ2-1 | . | TRBD1 | TRBV9 | TGTGCCAGCAGCGTGGGACAGGGAGGTCGGTCTTACGACAATGAGCAGTTCTTC | CASSVGQGGRSYDNEQFF
TRBJ1-4 | . | . | TRBV6-5 | TGTGCCAGCAGTTACCAGGGCAGAGGGGAAAAACTGTTTTTT | CASSYQGRGEKLFF
TRBJ1-2 | few | . | TRBV6-5 | TGTGCCAGCAGCCTCGGGACTCTCTATGGCTACACCTTC | CASSLGTLYGYTF
TRBJ1-1 | many | . | TRBV6-6 | TGTGCCAGCACCGCAAACACTGAAGCTTTCTTT | CASTANTEAFF
TRBJ1-3 | few | . | TRBV15 | TGTGCCACCAGCAGCATGCAGGGAAACACCATATATTTT | CATSSMQGNTIYF